This T cell receptor (beta chain) was sequenced in a study of cytomegalovirus exposure and HLA in healthy donors. About the research overall: Within an early data release were around 80 million unique TCRs drawn from HLA-typed donors. Study observations and caveats: The number of N-insertions in an Asian-associated ancestry cluster was reportedly below the 666-donor mean in a later analysis.

On this clone: The antigen is not known.

The primer mix had 60 Vbeta and 13 Jbeta primers. Some clones are missing from TCRdb's copy, which holds only in-frame ones; the method was immunoSEQ multiplex PCR. The data show under 150,000 clones, 70% to 80% seen once. V shed 5 bases and J 0 bases; nucleotides not matched to a gene: 6. The CDR3 sequence is 15 residues long. The germline CDR1 and CDR2 sequences are SGHNT and YYREEE (reference sequence). Regarding donors, all were healthy bone marrow donors. This sequence was found in a woman aged 45-65 years in good health and CMV-seropositive. The chain is built from TRBV5-4 and TRBJ2-3, with 7 bases matching TRBD2. The sample was PBMCs. The CDR3 DNA reads as TGTGCCAGCAGGCTGACGGGAGGTAGCACAGATACGCAGTATTTT. Protein product: CASRLTGGSTDTQYF.